The clone carrying this T cell receptor (beta chain) was observed a single time. Its antigen is unidentified. V was trimmed by 0 bases and J by 3 bases, leaving 13 bases between them. Germline CDR1 reads SGHRS; CDR2 reads YFSETQ. This CDR3 contains 15 residues. The data derive from a study of T cell responses to AZD1222 COVID-19 vaccine. Study outcomes and limitations: Spike-specific TCR breadth and depth both grew after two AZD1222 doses. Repertoires were obtained solely post-peak T cell response.

This table comes from immunoSEQ multiplex PCR, and its TCRdb copy is limited to in-frame clones, with some not included. The sample lists just over 90,000 clones, approximately 90% occurring once. Second-dose intervals near 4 or 12 weeks were combined. This specimen consisted of peripheral blood, obtained 28 days after the second AZD1222 dose. The TCR was taken from an adult who received the AZD1222 COVID-19 vaccine. The rearrangement uses TRBV5-1 and TRBJ2-7; D unresolved. Here the CDR3 reads CASSLGWGDDYEQYF. The CDR3 nucleotides read TGCGCCAGCAGCTTGGGGTGGGGTGATGACTACGAGCAGTACTTC.